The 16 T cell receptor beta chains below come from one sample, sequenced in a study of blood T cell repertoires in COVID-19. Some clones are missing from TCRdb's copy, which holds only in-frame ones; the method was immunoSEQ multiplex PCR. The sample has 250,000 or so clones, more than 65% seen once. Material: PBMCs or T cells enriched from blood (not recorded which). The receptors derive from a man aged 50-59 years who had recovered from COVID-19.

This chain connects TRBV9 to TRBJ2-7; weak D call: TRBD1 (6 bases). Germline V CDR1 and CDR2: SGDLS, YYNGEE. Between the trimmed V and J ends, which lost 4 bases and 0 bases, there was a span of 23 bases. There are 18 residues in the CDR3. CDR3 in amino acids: CASSPRGTPGPLSYEQYF. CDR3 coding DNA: TGTGCCAGCAGCCCGAGGGGGACACCAGGGCCCCTCTCCTACGAGCAGTACTTC.

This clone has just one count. DNA of the CDR3: TGTGCCAGCAGTGAAGCCCCGGGACAATCCTATGGCTACACCTTC. Translated: CASSEAPGQSYGYTF. This rearrangement joins TRBV2 to TRBJ1-2, with D possibly TRBD1 on 6 matching bases. The germline V gene encodes CDR1 SNHLY and CDR2 FYNNEI. V was cut by 0 bases and J by 4 bases, with 12 bases left in between. This CDR3 has 15 amino acids.

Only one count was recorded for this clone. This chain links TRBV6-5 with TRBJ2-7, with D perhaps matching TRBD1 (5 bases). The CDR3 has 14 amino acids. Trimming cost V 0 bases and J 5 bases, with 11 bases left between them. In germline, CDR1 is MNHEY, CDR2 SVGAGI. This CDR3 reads CASSYSGRVNEQYF. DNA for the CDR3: TGTGCCAGCAGTTACTCGGGCAGGGTTAACGAGCAGTACTTC.

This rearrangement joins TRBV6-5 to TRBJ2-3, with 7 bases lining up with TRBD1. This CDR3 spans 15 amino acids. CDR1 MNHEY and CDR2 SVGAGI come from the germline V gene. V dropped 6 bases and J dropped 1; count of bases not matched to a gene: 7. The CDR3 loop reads CASSGRGFGTDTQYF. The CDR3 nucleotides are TGTGCCAGCAGCGGCAGGGGGTTCGGCACAGATACGCAGTATTTT.

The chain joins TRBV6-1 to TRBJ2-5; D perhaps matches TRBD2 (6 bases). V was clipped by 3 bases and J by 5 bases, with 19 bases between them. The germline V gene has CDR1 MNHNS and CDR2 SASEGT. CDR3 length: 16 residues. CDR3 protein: CASSEQAGGTRETQYF. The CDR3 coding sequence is TGTGCCAGCAGTGAGCAAGCCGGAGGGACCAGGGAGACCCAGTACTTC.

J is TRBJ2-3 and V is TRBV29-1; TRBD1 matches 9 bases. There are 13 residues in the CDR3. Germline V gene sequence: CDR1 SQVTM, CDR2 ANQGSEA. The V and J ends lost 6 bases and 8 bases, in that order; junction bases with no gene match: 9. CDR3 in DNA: TGCAGCGTGGGACAGGGTGGTCGGAGTACGCAGTATTTT. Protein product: CSVGQGGRSTQYF.

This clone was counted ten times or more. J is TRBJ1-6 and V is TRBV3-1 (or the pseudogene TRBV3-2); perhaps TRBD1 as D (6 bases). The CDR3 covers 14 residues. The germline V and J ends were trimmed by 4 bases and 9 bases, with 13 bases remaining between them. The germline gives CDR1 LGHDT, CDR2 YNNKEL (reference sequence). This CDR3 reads CASSLVTGFSPLHF. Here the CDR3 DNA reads TGTGCCAGCAGCCTAGTGACAGGTTTTTCACCCCTCCACTTT.

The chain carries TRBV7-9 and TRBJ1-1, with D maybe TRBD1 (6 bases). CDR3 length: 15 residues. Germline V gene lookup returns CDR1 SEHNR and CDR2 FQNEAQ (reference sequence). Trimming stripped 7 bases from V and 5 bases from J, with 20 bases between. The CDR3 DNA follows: TGTGCCAGCACCAAAACAGGCGCAGGGGAGACTGAAGCTTTCTTT. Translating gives CASTKTGAGETEAFF.

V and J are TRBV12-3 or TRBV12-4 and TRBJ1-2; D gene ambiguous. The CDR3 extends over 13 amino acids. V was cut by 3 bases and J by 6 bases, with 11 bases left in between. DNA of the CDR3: TGTGCCAGCAGTTTTGCACTATGGAATGGCTACACCTTC. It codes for CASSFALWNGYTF.

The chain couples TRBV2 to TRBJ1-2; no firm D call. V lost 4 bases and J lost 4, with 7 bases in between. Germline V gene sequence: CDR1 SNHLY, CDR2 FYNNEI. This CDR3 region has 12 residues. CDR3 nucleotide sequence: TGTGCCAGCAGTGTGAGCTCCTATGGCTACACCTTC. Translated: CASSVSSYGYTF.

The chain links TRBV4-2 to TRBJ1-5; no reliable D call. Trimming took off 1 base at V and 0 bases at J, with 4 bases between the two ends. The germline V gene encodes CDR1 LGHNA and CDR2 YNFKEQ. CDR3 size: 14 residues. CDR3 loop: CASSQGDSNQPQHF. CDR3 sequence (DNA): TGTGCCAGCAGCCAAGGAGATAGCAATCAGCCCCAGCATTTT.

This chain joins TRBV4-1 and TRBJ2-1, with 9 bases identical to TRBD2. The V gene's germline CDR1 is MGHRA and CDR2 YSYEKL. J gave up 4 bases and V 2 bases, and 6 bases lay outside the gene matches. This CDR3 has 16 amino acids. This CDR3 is CASSQQTSGLYNEQFF. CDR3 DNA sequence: TGCGCCAGCAGCCAACAAACTAGCGGGCTGTACAATGAGCAGTTCTTC.

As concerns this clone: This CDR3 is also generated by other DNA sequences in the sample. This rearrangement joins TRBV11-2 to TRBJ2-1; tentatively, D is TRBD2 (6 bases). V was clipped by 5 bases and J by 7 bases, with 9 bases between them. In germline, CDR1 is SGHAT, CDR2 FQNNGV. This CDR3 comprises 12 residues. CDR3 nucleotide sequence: TGTGCCAGCAGCCCACTAGCTAATGAGCAGTTCTTC. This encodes CASSPLANEQFF.

For the CDR3, the DNA is TGTGCCAGCAGCCAAGAGGCCAGTAGCAATCAGCCCCAGCATTTT. This encodes CASSQEASSNQPQHF. V is TRBV3-1 (or the pseudogene TRBV3-2) and J is TRBJ1-5; D not certain. Between the trimmed V and J ends, which lost 0 bases and 0 bases, there was a span of 6 bases. CDR3 size: 15 residues. Germline V gives CDR1 LGHDT, CDR2 YNNKEL (reference sequence).

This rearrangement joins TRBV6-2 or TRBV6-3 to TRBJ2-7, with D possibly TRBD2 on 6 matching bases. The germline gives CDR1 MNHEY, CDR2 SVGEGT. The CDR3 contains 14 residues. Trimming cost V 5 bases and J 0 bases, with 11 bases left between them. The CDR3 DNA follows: TGTGCCAGCAGTAGACCGGGACTCTCCTACGAGCAGTACTTC. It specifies CASSRPGLSYEQYF.

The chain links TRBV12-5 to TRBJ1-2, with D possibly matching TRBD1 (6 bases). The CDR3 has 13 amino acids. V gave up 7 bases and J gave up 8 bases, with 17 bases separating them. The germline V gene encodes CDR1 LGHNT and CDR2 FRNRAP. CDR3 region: CASAPQGGGGYTF. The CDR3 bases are TGTGCTAGTGCCCCACAGGGTGGCGGGGGCTACACCTTC.